This T cell receptor (beta chain) was found in a study of shared T cell receptors in the human thymus. The CDR3 length is 15 residues. Germline V lookup: CDR1 MDHEN, CDR2 SYDVKM. V dropped 3 bases and J dropped 8; count of bases not matched to a gene: 5. Generated by immunoSEQ multiplex PCR, the TCRdb table keeps only in-frame clones and is missing some. This sample has hundreds of thousands of clones, with 85% to 90% found just once. The same data also went into a second study, on human thymus T cells. According to that study: Thymus pieces cut out during corrective heart surgery were the tissue that was used. Thymic and blood repertoires appeared to show biased V and J gene usage. Thymic repertoires overlap heavily among unrelated individuals, related research has reported.

Sequenced input: thymocytes. The sequence came from a boy younger than two with a congenital heart defect. This chain uses TRBV28 with TRBJ2-1; 12 nucleotides agree with TRBD2. The CDR3 coding sequence is TGTGCCAGCAGTTTGACTAGCGGGAGTCCCGATGAGCAGTTCTTC. It encodes CASSLTSGSPDEQFF.